The TCR beta chain described here comes from a study of blood T cell repertoires in COVID-19. Study-wide background: PBMCs, B-cell-depleted T cells, or T cells were the source of the cDNA or gDNA that made up the material.

V was pared by 5 bases and J by 9 bases, with 6 bases of the junction left unmatched. This CDR3 is built from 13 residues. Germline CDR1 is SGHRS and CDR2 is YFSETQ. Sequencing was performed with immunoSEQ multiplex PCR; in TCRdb, only in-frame clones are kept and a portion is missing. The sample holds some 45,000 clones, roughly three quarters seen once. The sequenced material came from peripheral blood. The chain has TRBV5-1 and TRBJ2-1, with 9 bases matching TRBD2. The TCR was taken from a man between 65 and 85 years old with acute or convalescent COVID-19. The CDR3 region is CASSVRGGLEQFF. As DNA, the CDR3 is TGCGCCAGCAGTGTGCGGGGGGGCCTTGAGCAGTTCTTC.